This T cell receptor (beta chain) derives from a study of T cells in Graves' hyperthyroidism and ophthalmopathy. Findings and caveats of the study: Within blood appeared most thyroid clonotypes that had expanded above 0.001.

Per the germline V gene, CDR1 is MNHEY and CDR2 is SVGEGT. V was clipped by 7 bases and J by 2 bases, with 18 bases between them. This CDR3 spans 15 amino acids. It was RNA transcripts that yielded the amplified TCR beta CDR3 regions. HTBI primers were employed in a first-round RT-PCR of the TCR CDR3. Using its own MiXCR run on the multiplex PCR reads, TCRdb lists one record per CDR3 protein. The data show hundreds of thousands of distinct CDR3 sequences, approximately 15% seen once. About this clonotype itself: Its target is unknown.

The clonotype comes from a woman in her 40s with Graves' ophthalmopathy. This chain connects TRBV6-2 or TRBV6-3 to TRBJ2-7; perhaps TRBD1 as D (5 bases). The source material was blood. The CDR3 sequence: CASIQGRGWTYEQYF. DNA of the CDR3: TGTGCCAGCATTCAGGGTAGGGGCTGGACCTACGAGCAGTACTTC.